Each of the 20 T cell receptor beta chains below was sequenced from the same sample in a study of T cell changes during pregnancy in multiple sclerosis. Assay used: immunoSEQ multiplex PCR; TCRdb lists only in-frame clones, some missing. The data show approximately 120,000 clones, with about 96% seen just once and about 0.45% held by the top ten. Source: peripheral blood, taken after pregnancy. Every receptor here comes from a female donor with multiple sclerosis, enrolled in a pregnancy study.

The CDR3: CASSLLGGRASHEQFF. CDR3 sequence (DNA): TGTGCCAGCAGCTTACTAGGCGGGAGGGCCTCTCATGAGCAGTTCTTC. The chain couples TRBV7-2 to TRBJ2-1, with 9 bases matching TRBD2. This CDR3 has 16 residues. The germline V gene has CDR1 SGHTA and CDR2 FQGNSA. V shed 2 bases, J shed 8 bases, and the junction held 10 bases outside the gene matches.

V and J are TRBV28 and TRBJ2-5, with 11 bases that match TRBD2. CDR1 and CDR2 (germline): MDHEN, SYDVKM. Unmatched junction bases numbered 5, after V lost 5 bases and J lost 3 bases. The CDR3 sequence is 15 residues long. The CDR3: CASSAGTSGKETQYF. The CDR3 DNA sequence: TGTGCCAGCAGTGCAGGGACTAGCGGAAAAGAGACCCAGTACTTC.

This clone appeared a single time. The same CDR3 is also encoded by other DNA sequences in this sample. V is TRBV30 and J is TRBJ1-5, with D hard to call. CDR1 and CDR2 from the germline V gene are GTSNPN and SVGIG (reference sequence). The CDR3 spans 14 residues. The ends were cut back, 5 bases at V and 4 bases at J, with 15 bases in the middle. The CDR3 nucleotides are TGTGCCTGGGGGCCATGGGAGGGTAATCAGCCCCAGCATTTT. Encoded protein: CAWGPWEGNQPQHF.

This clone was observed a single time. The chain combines TRBV14 with TRBJ2-5; 10 nucleotides align to TRBD2. The germline CDR1 and CDR2 sequences are SGHDN and FVKESK. V lost 4 bases and J lost 5; bases outside the gene matches: 7. The CDR3 consists of 15 residues. The DNA for the CDR3 is TGTGCCAGCAGCCTAAGCGGGAGGGGATTGGAGACCCAGTACTTC. This translates into CASSLSGRGLETQYF.

In its sample, this clone was seen once. The chain recombines TRBV7-8 with TRBJ2-7; 7 bases are shared with TRBD1. The germline gives CDR1 SGHVS, CDR2 FQNEAQ. V shed 7 bases and J 0 bases; nucleotides not matched to a gene: 9. This CDR3 has 15 amino acids. Here the CDR3 reads CASTVDRIDSYEQYF. The CDR3 region has the DNA TGTGCCAGCACCGTGGACAGGATAGACTCCTACGAGCAGTACTTC. The full variable domain, its missing parts supplied by reference TRBV7-8 and TRBJ2-7, is GAGVSQSPRYKVAKRGQDVALRCDPISGHVSLFWYQQALGQGPEFLTYFQNEAQLDKSGLPSDRFFAERPEGSVSTLKIQRTQQEDSAVYLCASTVDRIDSYEQYFGPGTRLTVT.

The chain employs TRBV5-4 and TRBJ1-2, with TRBD1 identical over 7 bases. From germline, CDR1 is SGHNT and CDR2 YYREEE (reference sequence). This CDR3 has 14 residues. With V trimmed by 2 bases and J by 8 bases, 9 bases remained unmatched. For the CDR3, the DNA is TGTGCCAGCAGCTTACCGGGACAGAACGGCGGCTACACCTTC. Amino acids: CASSLPGQNGGYTF. The full variable domain, rest sourced from reference TRBV5-4 and TRBJ1-2, is ETGVTQSPTHLIKTRGQQVTLRCSSQSGHNTVSWYQQALGQGPQFIFQYYREEENGRGNFPPRFSGLQFPNYSSELNVNALELDDSALYLCASSLPGQNGGYTFGSGTRLTVV.

The CDR3 coding sequence is TGTGCCAGCAGTGAATTTCCAGGGAGGTTCGGTGGCTACACCTTC. Translation gives CASSEFPGRFGGYTF. The chain has TRBV2 and TRBJ1-2, with D possibly TRBD1 on 5 matching bases. V was shortened by 2 bases and J by 7 bases, with 17 bases between the two germline ends. Germline assignment: CDR1 SNHLY and CDR2 FYNNEI. The CDR3 loop spans 15 amino acids.

The V and J genes are TRBV4-1 and TRBJ1-2, with 11 positions matching TRBD1. Germline V gene data show CDR1 as MGHRA and CDR2 as YSYEKL. Trimming removed 1 base from V and 6 bases from J; junction bases left unmatched: 4. The length of the CDR3 is 15 residues. CDR3 DNA sequence: TGCGCCAGCAGCCAAGCGGGACAGGGGGGAGATGGCTACACCTTC. Encoded protein: CASSQAGQGGDGYTF.

This chain connects TRBV5-5 to TRBJ2-3; 9 bases line up with TRBD1. Trimming removed 1 base from V and 3 bases from J; junction bases left unmatched: 3. The CDR3 length is 15 residues. Germline V gene sequence: CDR1 SGHKS, CDR2 YYEKEE (reference sequence). Here the CDR3 reads CASSLWDRETDTQYF. In DNA, the CDR3 is TGTGCCAGCAGCTTGTGGGACAGGGAAACAGATACGCAGTATTTT.

This clone was found once. The chain combines TRBV7-3 with TRBJ2-1; tentatively, D is TRBD2 (5 bases). Germline V gene sequence: CDR1 SGHTA, CDR2 FQGTGA. Trimming removed 5 bases at V and 2 bases at J, with 13 bases between. The CDR3 is 15 amino acids. The CDR3 bases are TGTGCCAGCAGCCCGACGAGCGGAGCCTACAATGAGCAGTTCTTC. Protein sequence: CASSPTSGAYNEQFF. The full variable domain, rest sourced from reference TRBV7-3 and TRBJ2-1, is GAGVSQTPSNKVTEKGKYVELRCDPISGHTALYWYRQSLGQGPEFLIYFQGTGAADDSGLPNDRFFAVRPEGSVSTLKIQRTERGDSAVYLCASSPTSGAYNEQFFGPGTRLTVL.

CDR3 nucleotide sequence: TGTGCCAGTAGTATTGGACTGAACCAAGAGACCCAGTACTTC. Protein product: CASSIGLNQETQYF. The chain employs TRBV19 and TRBJ2-5; a possible D gene is TRBD2 (5 bases). The CDR3 contains 14 residues. Germline CDR1 LNHDA, CDR2 SQIVND (reference sequence). The V end was cut by 3 bases, the J end by 0 bases, with 8 bases between.

The chain couples TRBV10-3 to TRBJ1-1; 11 nucleotides agree with TRBD1. The length of the CDR3 is 15 residues. Germline CDR1 and CDR2: ENHRY and SYGVKD. Unmatched junction bases numbered 3, after V lost 2 bases and J lost 4 bases. CDR3 sequence reads: CAISEGQGAVTEAFF. In nucleotides, the CDR3 is TGTGCCATCAGTGAGGGACAGGGGGCGGTCACTGAAGCTTTCTTT.

V gene TRBV27 combines with J gene TRBJ2-1; the match to TRBD1 covers 7 bases. There are 14 residues in the CDR3. Trimming at V came to 3 bases and at J to 5 bases, leaving 4 bases not matched to a gene. Germline V lookup: CDR1 MNHEY, CDR2 SMNVEV (reference sequence). The chain's CDR3 is CASSFRQGDNEQFF. The CDR3 DNA is TGTGCCAGCAGTTTCCGACAGGGAGACAATGAGCAGTTCTTC.

This clone was seen once. This chain joins TRBV5-4 and TRBJ2-7; 10 nucleotides line up with TRBD1. The CDR3 is made up of 15 amino acids. Germline trimming cut 4 bases from V and 1 base from J; bases unmatched to any gene: 5. Germline CDR1 reads SGHNT; CDR2 reads YYREEE (reference sequence). CDR3 in DNA: TGTGCCAGCAGCCCAGGGACAGGGGTTTCCTACGAGCAGTACTTC. Its translation: CASSPGTGVSYEQYF. The complete variable domain, with remaining parts taken from reference TRBV5-4 and TRBJ2-7, reads ETGVTQSPTHLIKTRGQQVTLRCSSQSGHNTVSWYQQALGQGPQFIFQYYREEENGRGNFPPRFSGLQFPNYSSELNVNALELDDSALYLCASSPGTGVSYEQYFGPGTRLTVT.

The V call is TRBV27, the J call TRBJ2-7; the match to TRBD1 covers 9 bases. Losses at the gene ends were 2 bases for V and 3 bases for J; bases not matched to a gene: 5. The CDR3 covers 15 residues. Germline CDR1 MNHEY, CDR2 SMNVEV (reference sequence). The CDR3 sequence: CASSLVGQGIYEQYF. CDR3 coding DNA: TGTGCCAGCAGTTTAGTGGGACAGGGTATCTACGAGCAGTACTTC.

The gene calls are TRBV29-1 and TRBJ2-2, with D unclear. V was clipped by 3 bases and J by 2 bases, with 7 bases between them. This CDR3 spans 13 amino acids. Germline CDR1 reads SQVTM; CDR2 reads ANQGSEA. CDR3 sequence reads: CSVDSDNTGELFF. The CDR3 DNA reads TGCAGCGTTGATTCAGATAACACCGGGGAGCTGTTTTTT.

The sample holds one count of this clone. V and J are TRBV28 and TRBJ1-2; TRBD1 matches 7 bases. Losses at the gene ends were 7 bases for V and 5 bases for J; bases not matched to a gene: 1. This CDR3 has 11 amino acids. CDR1 is MDHEN, CDR2 SYDVKM, per germline. The CDR3 DNA reads TGTGCCAGCAAGACAGGGTATGGCTACACCTTC. It specifies CASKTGYGYTF.

This chain connects TRBV5-6 to TRBJ2-7; TRBD2 matches at 8 bases. Per germline, CDR1 SGHDT and CDR2 YYEEEE. The V and J ends lost 2 bases and 6 bases, in that order; junction bases with no gene match: 4. The CDR3 is 13 residues long. The CDR3 is CASSFPGGSEQYF. The DNA for the CDR3 is TGTGCCAGCAGCTTTCCGGGAGGGAGCGAGCAGTACTTC.

The gene calls are TRBV19 and TRBJ2-7, with 10 positions matching TRBD2. This CDR3 contains 17 residues. Germline V CDR1 and CDR2: LNHDA, SQIVND (reference sequence). The ends lost 0 bases at V and 5 bases at J; junction bases unmatched: 10. The CDR3 DNA sequence: TGTGCCAGTAGTATAGATCCTCCTAGCGGGAGTCTGAACGAGCAGTACTTC. Protein product: CASSIDPPSGSLNEQYF.

V gene TRBV4-3 combines with J gene TRBJ2-1; possibly TRBD2 for D (8 bases). CDR3 length: 17 amino acids. Germline V gives CDR1 LGHNA, CDR2 YSLEER. Trimming left V 0 bases short and J 5 bases short, with 17 bases between. In nucleotides, the CDR3 is TGCGCCAGCAGCCAAGACATAGCGGGACAGACTAACAATGAGCAGTTCTTC. Its translation is CASSQDIAGQTNNEQFF.